The clone carrying this T cell receptor beta chain has only a few counts. Its antigen is not known. Each CDR3 protein gets one entry after TCRdb re-called the RT-PCR reads with MiXCR. In the table there are about 310,000 distinct CDR3 sequences, around 22% of which are singletons. This record belongs to a study of response to subunit inactivated influenza vaccine. Points from the study as a whole: The authors proposed limited new T cell recruitment per seasonal influenza vaccination.

V lost 5 bases and J 3 bases, leaving 7 bases between the germline ends. CDR1 and CDR2 from the germline V gene are SQVTM and ANQGSEA. There are 11 residues in the CDR3. V and J are TRBV29-1 and TRBJ1-2, with D uncertain. This clonotype originated in a man aged 50 to 75 who received an inactivated influenza vaccine. The source material was PBMCs from blood, sampled about 20 months after vaccination. CDR3 in DNA: TGCAGCGTTCAAAGTGACTATGGCTACACCTTC. Protein sequence: CSVQSDYGYTF.